This T cell receptor (beta chain) was captured by sequencing in a study of memory CD4+ T cells and cytomegalovirus serostatus. Study-wide context: Healthy Belgian adult donors included 9 or 10 CMV-positive and some 24 CMV-negative people.

Notes on this clone: Antigen unknown.

Assay: immunoSEQ multiplex PCR; the TCRdb copy retains only in-frame clones and omits some. The sample has about 56,000 clones, about three quarters seen once. The sort gate was single viable CD3+CD4+CD8-CD45RO+ cells for memory CD4+ T cells. The study, taken as a whole, reports: A US-trained random forest predicted CMV serostatus with median AUC around 0.9.

This clonotype was obtained from an adult in good health and CMV-seropositive. Sequenced sample: memory CD4+ T cells from blood.

In DNA form, the CDR3 reads TGTGCCAGCAGCGAGGCTAACGGGCCGATTCAGTACTTC. This encodes CASSEANGPIQYF. The chain has TRBV9 and TRBJ2-4; D not resolved. Trimming removed 3 bases from V and 10 bases from J, with 14 bases in between. The CDR3 totals 13 residues. Germline CDR1 reads SGDLS; CDR2 reads YYNGEE.